This is a list of T cell receptor beta chains from one sample in a study of blood T cell repertoires in COVID-19. The table came from immunoSEQ multiplex PCR; TCRdb's copy has only in-frame clones and leaves some out. Of about 190,000 clones detected, nearly 90% appear once; the ten largest clones hold 5.5% to 7%. The sample was peripheral blood. Receptors originate from a woman in her thirties or forties who had recovered from COVID-19. CDR3s include the opening cysteine and the closing phenylalanine or tryptophan.

V gene	J gene	CDR3 protein
TRBV6-2/TRBV6-3	TRBJ2-5	CASSYTSRQGASQETQYF
TRBV28	TRBJ1-2	CASSFLRDSGYTF
TRBV3-1/TRBV3-2	TRBJ2-3	CASSLKTGTSGTDTQYF
TRBV7-2	TRBJ1-6	CASSFTGGGNSPLHF
TRBV7-8	TRBJ2-7	CASSLEGTSGYEQYF
TRBV5-1	TRBJ1-1	CASSLQGAGGTEAFF
TRBV25-1	TRBJ1-6	CASSELDRANSPLHF
TRBV18	TRBJ2-1	CASSPGLLAGGGEQFF
TRBV5-4	TRBJ2-1	CASSFRDRDNEQFF
TRBV5-6	TRBJ2-1	CASSPIAGAYNEQFF
TRBV28	TRBJ2-3	CASSARGTRTDTQYF
TRBV7-7	TRBJ2-5	CASSLELAGGLKGETQYF
TRBV7-2	TRBJ1-1	CASSLEGTGNTEAFF
TRBV19	TRBJ2-1	CASSQTGFSEQFF